This T cell receptor beta chain was sequenced in a study of T-cell reconstitution after alpha-beta-depleted transplantation in children listed by TCRdb under 2016. Background for the entire study: Using TCR repertoire profiling, the study followed T-cell immune reconstitution in a quantitative way in children after TCRalphabeta/CD19-depleted allogeneic hematopoietic cell transplantation. What the study reported, not specific to this receptor: In some patients, the high TCRbeta diversity seen at day 60 was put down to recipient T cells and intrathymic progenitors that had survived conditioning. Over subsequent months, a decline in hyperexpanded clone frequencies was noted, and after one year, T-cell counts and TCRbeta diversity were mostly ascribed to newly produced T cells. About two months after transplant, the apparently early recovery of alphabetaT-cell counts reportedly depended on just several hundred clones that had expanded rapidly and came from non-depleted graft cells.

As for this clonotype: Which antigen it targets is not known. Nothing much larger sits one base from this clone, and base qualities are not available.

V is pared back by 11 bases and J by 1 base, with 11 bases lying between the germline termini. Based on the germline V gene (reference sequence), the CDR1 and CDR2 sequences are MNHNY and SVGAGI. Its CDR3 holds 12 amino acids, cysteine through phenylalanine. The sequence is cut down to CDR3 DNA, 36 bases in frame from base 1. The library was generated by PCR. The instrument given in TCRdb is Illumina HiSeq 2500. TCR libraries were prepared with molecular barcoding, using unique molecular identifiers to normalize TCRbeta repertoire quantification. In TCRdb, the public reads were trimmed at Q25 with fastp and aligned with MiXCR, with productive beta chains retained. CDR3 protein sequences are deduplicated, and each keeps its most common genes and DNA. This sample has 670,000 or so distinct CDR3 sequences in its table, and around 13% of those were observed once. Of the sample, 0.79% falls within the top ten clones.

What the treatment or condition label conveys for this sample: allogeneic hematopoietic cell transplantation with graft depleted of TCRalphabeta T cells and CD19 B cells. The transplant recipients were children given TCRalphabeta/CD19-depleted allogeneic hematopoietic cell grafts. The sequencing used PBMCs, collected before TCRalphabeta/CD19-depleted stem cell transplant. The TCR sequence derives from a girl aged 2 to 10 with congenital amegakaryocytic thrombocytopenia, due to receive a stem cell transplant. The sequence links TRBV6-6 to TRBJ1-1, with the D gene not confidently named. At the DNA level, the sequence is TGTGCCGCGGGCCAAGGGAACACTGAAGCTTTCTTT. It specifies CAAGQGNTEAFF.